This TCR beta chain was profiled in a study of a mutant IDH1 vaccine in newly diagnosed glioma. The wider study: Vaccination began 4-6 weeks post radiotherapy alone, or with temozolomide cycles. Males made up 62.5% and females roughly 40% of treated patients, whose mean age was about 41 years. The therapy given earlier, which was standard therapy, consisted of radiotherapy, temozolomide, or both, and most of the patients received both.

As for this clone: Antigen unknown.

Time point denoted: week 23, last vaccination. What each vaccine dose contained was 300 ug of mutant IDH1 20-mer peptide, accompanied by topical imiquimod. Sequencing used immunoSEQ multiplex PCR; TCRdb keeps in-frame clones, though not all of them. The table includes under 14,000 clones, about 91% detected once. Trimming at V came to 5 bases and at J to 6 bases, leaving 9 bases not matched to a gene. The CDR3 spans 14 residues. The germline CDR1 and CDR2 sequences are SGHAT and FQNNGV. The chain recombines TRBV11-2 with TRBJ2-7; TRBD1 aligns across 8 bases. The sequences come from PBMCs, collected from a glioma patient whose treatment included an IDH1 peptide vaccine. The receptor comes from a woman between 40 and 55 years old with glioma. Some clones in this sample may be carry-over from other donors' samples. DNA for the CDR3: TGTGCCAGCAGCCTTCGGGACAGGAATAGCGAGCAGTACTTC. Translating it yields CASSLRDRNSEQYF.